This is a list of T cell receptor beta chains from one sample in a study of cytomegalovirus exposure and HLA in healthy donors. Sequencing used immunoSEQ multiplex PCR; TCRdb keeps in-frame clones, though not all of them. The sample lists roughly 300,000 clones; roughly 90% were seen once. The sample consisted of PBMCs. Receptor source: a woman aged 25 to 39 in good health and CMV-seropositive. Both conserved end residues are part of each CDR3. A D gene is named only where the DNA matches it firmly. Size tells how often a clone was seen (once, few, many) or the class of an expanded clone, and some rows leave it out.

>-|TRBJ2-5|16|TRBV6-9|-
TGTGCCAGCAGTCCCCCGGTAGGACACCCAAAAGAGACCCAGTACTTC
CASSPPVGHPKETQYF
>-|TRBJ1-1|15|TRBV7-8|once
TGTGCCAGCAGCTTAGCCGCAGAGATGAACACTGAAGCTTTCTTT
CASSLAAEMNTEAFF
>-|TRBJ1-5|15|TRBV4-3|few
TGCGCCAGCAGCCAGGAATACCGTGGCAATCAGCCCCAGCATTTT
CASSQEYRGNQPQHF
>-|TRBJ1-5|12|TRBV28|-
TGTGCCAGCAGCGTGGTCCCTGAGCCCCAGCATTTT
CASSVVPEPQHF
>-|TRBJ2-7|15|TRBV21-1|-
TGTGCCAGCAGCAAAGAGAGTGACAGATCCTACGAGCAGTACTTC
CASSKESDRSYEQYF
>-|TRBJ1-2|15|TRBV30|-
TGTGCCTGGAGTGTACGAGGGGTGCGAAACTATGGCTACACCTTC
CAWSVRGVRNYGYTF
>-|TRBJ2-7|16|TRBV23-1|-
TGCGCCAGCAGTCAATCGGAGGGACCGGGGGTTGGGGAGCAGTACTTC
CASSQSEGPGVGEQYF
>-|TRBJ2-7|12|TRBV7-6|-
TGTGCCAGCAGCCCCAGGGGGGAGAAGCAGTACTTC
CASSPRGEKQYF
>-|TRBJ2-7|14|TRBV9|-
TGTGCCAGCAGCGCACGACCACAGGGTTGGGAGCAGTACTTC
CASSARPQGWEQYF
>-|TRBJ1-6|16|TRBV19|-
TGTGCCAGTAGTATAGATGTTGACAGGACGGGTTCACCCCTCCACTTT
CASSIDVDRTGSPLHF
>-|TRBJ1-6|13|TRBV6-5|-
TGTGCCAGCAGTAAGGGCGGCGATTCACCCCTCCACTTT
CASSKGGDSPLHF
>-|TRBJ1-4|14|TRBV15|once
TGTGCCACCAGCCAAGATCCGGGGAAGGAAAAACTGTTTTTT
CATSQDPGKEKLFF
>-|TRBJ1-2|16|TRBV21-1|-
TGTGCCAGCAGCAAACCATTGGACGGAGCTAACTATGGCTACACCTTC
CASSKPLDGANYGYTF
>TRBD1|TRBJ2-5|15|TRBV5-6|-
TGTGCCAGCAGCAATGACAGGGACCTCCGGGAGACCCAGTACTTC
CASSNDRDLRETQYF
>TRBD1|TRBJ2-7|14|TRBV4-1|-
TGCGCCAGCAGCCAAGGGACAGGCCCCTACGAGCAGTACTTC
CASSQGTGPYEQYF
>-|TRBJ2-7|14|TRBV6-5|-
TGTGCCAGCAATCAAGCAGGGAACCCATCCGAGCAGTACTTC
CASNQAGNPSEQYF
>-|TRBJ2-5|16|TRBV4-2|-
TGTGCCAGCAGCCAAGAAGAATGGGACTACCAAGAGACCCAGTACTTC
CASSQEEWDYQETQYF
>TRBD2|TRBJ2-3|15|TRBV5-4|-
TGTGCCAGCAGCTTGGATAGCGGGAAGGCAGATACGCAGTATTTT
CASSLDSGKADTQYF
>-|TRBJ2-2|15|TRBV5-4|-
TGTGCCAGCAGCTTAGGGGGGCGGGTTGGCGGGGAGCTGTTTTTT
CASSLGGRVGGELFF
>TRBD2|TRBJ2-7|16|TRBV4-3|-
TGCGCCAGCAGCCAAGAAGTGACTAGCGAATTCTACGAGCAGTACTTC
CASSQEVTSEFYEQYF
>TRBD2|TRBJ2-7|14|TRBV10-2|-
TGCGCCAGCAGTGCAGTCAGCGGGAGAGAGAAGCAGTACTTC
CASSAVSGREKQYF
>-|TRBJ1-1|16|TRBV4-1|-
TGCGCCAGCAGCCAAGATGCCGAGCAGGGAGGGACTGAAGCTTTCTTT
CASSQDAEQGGTEAFF
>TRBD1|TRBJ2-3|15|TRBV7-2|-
TGTGCCAGCAGCCCCGGGACAGGGGCTGCGGATACGCAGTATTTT
CASSPGTGAADTQYF
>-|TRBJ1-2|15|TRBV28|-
TGTGCCAGCAGTTTATTCCAAGACACCCTTTATGGCTACACCTTC
CASSLFQDTLYGYTF
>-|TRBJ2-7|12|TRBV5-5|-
TGTGCCAGCAGCTTGGCCCTGTCCGAGCAGTACTTC
CASSLALSEQYF
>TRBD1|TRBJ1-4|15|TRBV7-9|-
TGTGCCAGCAGCTTAGCGACAGGGAATTATGAAAAACTGTTTTTT
CASSLATGNYEKLFF
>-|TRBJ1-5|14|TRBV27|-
TGTGCCAGCAGTTTATTGGGGGGGGGACAGCCCCAGCATTTT
CASSLLGGGQPQHF
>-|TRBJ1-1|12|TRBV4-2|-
TGTGCCAGCAAAGGGGGAGACACTGAAGCTTTCTTT
CASKGGDTEAFF
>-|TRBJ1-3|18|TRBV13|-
TGTGCCAGCAGCTTAGCATCCAATGCCCTCATGGGTGGAAACACCATATATTTT
CASSLASNALMGGNTIYF
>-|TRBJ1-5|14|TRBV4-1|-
TGCGCCAGCAGCCAAGATCAAAGGAATCAGCCCCAGCATTTT
CASSQDQRNQPQHF
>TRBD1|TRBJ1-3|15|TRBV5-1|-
TGCGCCAGCAGCTCGACAGGGGGCTTCGGAAACACCATATATTTT
CASSSTGGFGNTIYF
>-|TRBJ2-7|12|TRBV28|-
TGTGCCAGCTTCAGGGATTACTACGAGCAGTACTTC
CASFRDYYEQYF
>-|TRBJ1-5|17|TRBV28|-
TGTGCCAGCAGATCCCGGACAGAAAGATATAGCAATCAGCCCCAGCATTTT
CASRSRTERYSNQPQHF
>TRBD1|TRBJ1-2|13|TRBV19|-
TGTGCCAGTAGTGTGACAGGGATCAGCGGCTACACCTTC
CASSVTGISGYTF
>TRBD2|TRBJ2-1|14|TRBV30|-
TGTGCCTGGAGGGGACTAGCGGGAGGTTATGAGCAGTTCTTC
CAWRGLAGGYEQFF
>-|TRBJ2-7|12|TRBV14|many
TGTGCCAGCAGCCCCTTGACCTACGAGCAGTACTTC
CASSPLTYEQYF
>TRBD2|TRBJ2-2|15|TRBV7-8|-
TGTGCCAGCAGCTTACCGGGACTAGCCTTCGGGGAGCTGTTTTTT
CASSLPGLAFGELFF
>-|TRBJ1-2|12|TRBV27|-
TGTGCCAGCAGTTCTTTTAACTATGGCTACACCTTC
CASSSFNYGYTF
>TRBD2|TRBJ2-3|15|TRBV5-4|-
TGTGCCAGCAGCATTGGGAGGGCCAGCACAGATACGCAGTATTTT
CASSIGRASTDTQYF
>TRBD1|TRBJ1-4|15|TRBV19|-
TGTGCCAGTAGTGGCAAAGGGACAGGGAATGAAAAACTGTTTTTT
CASSGKGTGNEKLFF
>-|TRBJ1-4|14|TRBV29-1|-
TGCAGCGTAAGGAACAGGGAGACTAATGAAAAACTGTTTTTT
CSVRNRETNEKLFF
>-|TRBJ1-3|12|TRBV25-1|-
TGTGCCAGCAGTGTTCTAGGAAACACCATATATTTT
CASSVLGNTIYF
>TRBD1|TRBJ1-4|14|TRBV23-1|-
TGCGCCAGCAGTCAATCGACAGGGAATGAAAAACTGTTTTTT
CASSQSTGNEKLFF
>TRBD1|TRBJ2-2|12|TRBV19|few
TGTGCCAGTAGACAGGGGGCCGGGGAGCTGTTTTTT
CASRQGAGELFF
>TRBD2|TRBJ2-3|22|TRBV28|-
TGTGCCAGCAGTTTATTACCCCCACTAGCGGGCCAAGCCTTACTATTCACAGATACGCAGTATTTT
CASSLLPPLAGQALLFTDTQYF
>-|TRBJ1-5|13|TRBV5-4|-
TGTGCCAGCAGCCTCCCCGGAGGCCAGCCCCAGCATTTT
CASSLPGGQPQHF
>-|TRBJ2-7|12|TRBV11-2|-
TGTGCCAGCAGCCCACGGTTCAACGAGCAGTACTTC
CASSPRFNEQYF
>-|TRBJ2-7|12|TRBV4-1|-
TGCGCCAGCAGCCAAGGAAACTACGAGCAGTACTTC
CASSQGNYEQYF
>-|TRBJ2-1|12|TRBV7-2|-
TGTGCCAGCAGCTCGCCTAGCAATGAGCAGTTCTTC
CASSSPSNEQFF